This T cell receptor (beta chain) was sequenced for a study of cytomegalovirus exposure and HLA in healthy donors. Study results and caveats: The study recorded fewer than 200 TCR beta chains that were cytomegalovirus-associated. Most TCR sequences were seen very rarely across donors, but some public TCRs occurred in many. In vitro confirmation showed three CMV-associated chains to be CMV antigen specific.

Profiled with immunoSEQ multiplex PCR; TCRdb holds only in-frame clones, not every one. The data show roughly 180,000 clones, more than 75% seen once. Comments on this clone: Its specificity is unknown.

With 3 bases removed from V and 2 bases from J, the gap between germline ends came to 16 bases. CDR1 MNHEY and CDR2 SMNVEV come from the germline V gene (reference sequence). The CDR3 spans 16 residues. The sample comprised PBMCs. The TCR sequence derives from a man in his thirties or forties in good health and CMV-seropositive. The chain carries TRBV27 and TRBJ1-2; TRBD1 is a possible D gene (5 bases). CDR3 sequence: CASSFGAGEVNYGYTF. The CDR3 DNA is TGTGCCAGCAGTTTTGGCGCGGGGGAGGTGAACTATGGCTACACCTTC.